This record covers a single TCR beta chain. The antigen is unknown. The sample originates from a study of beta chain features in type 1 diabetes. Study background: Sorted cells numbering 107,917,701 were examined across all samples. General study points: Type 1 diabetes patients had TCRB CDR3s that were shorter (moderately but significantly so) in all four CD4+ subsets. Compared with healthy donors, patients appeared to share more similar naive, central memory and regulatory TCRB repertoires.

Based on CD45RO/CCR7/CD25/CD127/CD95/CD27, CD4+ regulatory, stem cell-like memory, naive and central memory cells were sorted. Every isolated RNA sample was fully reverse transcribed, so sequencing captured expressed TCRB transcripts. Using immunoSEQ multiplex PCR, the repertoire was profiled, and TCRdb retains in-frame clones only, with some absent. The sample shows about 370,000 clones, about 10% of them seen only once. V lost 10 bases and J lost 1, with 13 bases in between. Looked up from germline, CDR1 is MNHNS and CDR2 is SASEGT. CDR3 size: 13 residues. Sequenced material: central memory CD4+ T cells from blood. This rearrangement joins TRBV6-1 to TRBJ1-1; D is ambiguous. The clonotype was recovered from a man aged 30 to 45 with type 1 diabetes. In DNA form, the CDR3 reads TGTGCCACCTCAAGGCACAGGAACACTGAAGCTTTCTTT. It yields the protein CATSRHRNTEAFF.